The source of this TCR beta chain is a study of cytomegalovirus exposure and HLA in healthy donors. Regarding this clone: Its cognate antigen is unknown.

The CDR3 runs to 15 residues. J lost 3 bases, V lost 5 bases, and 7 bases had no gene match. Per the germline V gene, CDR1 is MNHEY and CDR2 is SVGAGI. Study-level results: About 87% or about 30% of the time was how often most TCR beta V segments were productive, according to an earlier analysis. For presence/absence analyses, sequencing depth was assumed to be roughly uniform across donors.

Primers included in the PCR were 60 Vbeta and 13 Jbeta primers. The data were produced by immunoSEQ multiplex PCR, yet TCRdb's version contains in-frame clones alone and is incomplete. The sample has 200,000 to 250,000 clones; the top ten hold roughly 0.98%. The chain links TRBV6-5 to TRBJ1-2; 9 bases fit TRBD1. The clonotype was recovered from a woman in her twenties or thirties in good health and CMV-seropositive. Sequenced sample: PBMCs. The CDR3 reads CASSSDRGSYYGYTF. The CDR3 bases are TGTGCCAGCAGTAGCGACAGGGGGAGTTACTATGGCTACACCTTC.